Below are 28 T cell receptor beta chains sequenced from a single sample in a study of CD4 T cells in relation to SARS-CoV-2 and coronaviruses. Sequencing used immunoSEQ multiplex PCR; TCRdb keeps in-frame clones, though not all of them. The sample lists about 59,000 clones; 80% to 90% were seen once. The unexposed donors gave CD4+ T cells in about 2010-2019, prior to COVID-19. The specimen sequenced was memory CD4+ T cells from PBMCs. These receptor sequences come from a human donor in good health.

The table lists this clone with a few counts. The chain combines TRBV7-3 with TRBJ2-7; 10 nucleotides match TRBD2. V dropped 5 bases and J dropped 5; count of bases not matched to a gene: 12. This CDR3 is 16 amino acids long. Germline V gives CDR1 SGHTA, CDR2 FQGTGA. CDR3 DNA: TGTGCCAGCAGCCCAATGGGTGCTAGCGGGAGTCACGAGCAGTACTTC. This codes for CASSPMGASGSHEQYF.

V usage is TRBV28 and J usage is TRBJ1-1, with D possibly matching TRBD1 (5 bases). Germline-derived CDR1 and CDR2 are MDHEN and SYDVKM. V lost 5 bases, J lost 4 bases, and 14 bases lay in between. The CDR3 is made up of 14 amino acids. CDR3 in amino acids: CASSPPRGGTEAFF. As DNA, the CDR3 is TGTGCCAGCAGTCCCCCCCGTGGGGGCACTGAAGCTTTCTTT.

The chain recombines TRBV7-8 with TRBJ1-1, with D perhaps TRBD1 (6 bases). Germline CDR1 is SGHVS and CDR2 is FQNEAQ. The ends were cut back, 5 bases at V and 0 bases at J, with 10 bases in the middle. This CDR3 spans 14 amino acids. The CDR3 loop reads CASSPGTLNTEAFF. The CDR3 bases are TGTGCCAGCAGCCCGGGGACATTGAACACTGAAGCTTTCTTT.

The V gene is TRBV7-9, the J gene TRBJ2-3; D possibly corresponds to TRBD2 (5 bases). Trimming removed 3 bases from V and 4 bases from J, with 11 bases in between. Per germline, CDR1 SEHNR and CDR2 FQNEAQ (reference sequence). The CDR3 is 14 amino acids. CDR3: CASSFGAGADTQYF. The CDR3 DNA is TGTGCCAGCAGCTTCGGAGCCGGGGCAGATACGCAGTATTTT.

The V and J genes are TRBV10-3 and TRBJ2-5; D might be TRBD2 (6 bases). CDR1 and CDR2 (germline): ENHRY, SYGVKD. The CDR3 length is 13 residues. The V and J ends lost 6 bases and 2 bases respectively, with 10 bases between them. CDR3 in amino acids: CAISGSRQETQYF. The CDR3 nucleotides are TGTGCCATCAGCGGGAGCAGGCAAGAGACCCAGTACTTC.

The chain is built from TRBV7-9 and TRBJ1-3; D is unclear. The CDR3 sequence is 15 residues long. Per the germline V gene, CDR1 is SEHNR and CDR2 is FQNEAQ (reference sequence). Trimming shortened V by 0 bases and J by 3 bases, and 9 bases separated the two germline ends. CDR3: CASSLAVAGGNTIYF. The CDR3 bases are TGTGCCAGCAGCTTAGCAGTGGCAGGTGGAAACACCATATATTTT.

The rearrangement uses TRBV13 and TRBJ2-1; 9 positions agree with TRBD2. Germline lookup yields CDR1 PRHDT and CDR2 FYEKMQ (reference sequence). The trim removed 2 bases at V and 7 bases at J, leaving 6 bases unmatched. The CDR3 totals 15 residues. For the CDR3, the DNA is TGTGCCAGCAGCTTAAATAGCGGGAGTATAAATGAGCAGTTCTTC. It codes for CASSLNSGSINEQFF. Drawing the rest from reference TRBV13 and TRBJ2-1, the complete variable domain is AAGVIQSPRHLIKEKRETATLKCYPIPRHDTVYWYQQGPGQDPQFLISFYEKMQSDKGSIPDRFSAQQFSDYHSELNMSSLELGDSALYFCASSLNSGSINEQFFGPGTRLTVL.

The rearrangement joins TRBV9 to TRBJ2-3; D is unclear. Trimming shortened V by 0 bases and J by 3 bases, and 5 bases separated the two germline ends. CDR3 length: 13 residues. Germline loops: CDR1 SGDLS, CDR2 YYNGEE. CDR3 protein: CASSVGQTDTQYF. The DNA of the CDR3 is TGTGCCAGCAGCGTAGGGCAAACAGATACGCAGTATTTT.

This chain connects TRBV7-6 to TRBJ1-5, with TRBD1 as a possible D gene (5 bases). CDR3 length: 18 residues. V dropped 5 bases and J dropped 0 bases, with 20 bases sitting between them. Germline V lookup: CDR1 SGHVS, CDR2 FNYEAQ. The CDR3 coding sequence is TGTGCCAGCAGCCCGGGACGGGGGAGTCTATATAGCAATCAGCCCCAGCATTTT. This translates into CASSPGRGSLYSNQPQHF.

This sequence joins TRBV5-1 and TRBJ2-5; no firm D call. Trimming left V 2 bases short and J 0 bases short, with 8 bases between. The CDR3 totals 14 residues. Germline CDR1 reads SGHRS; CDR2 reads YFSETQ. CDR3 region: CASSFQSDQETQYF. CDR3 nucleotides: TGCGCCAGCAGCTTTCAATCGGACCAAGAGACCCAGTACTTC.

The rearrangement links TRBV5-1 to TRBJ2-7; TRBD1 aligns across 12 bases. Trimming cost V 4 bases and J 7 bases; bases outside gene matches: 9. This CDR3 contains 15 residues. In germline, CDR1 is SGHRS, CDR2 YFSETQ. CDR3 sequence (DNA): TGCGCCAGCAGCACCGGGACAGGGGGCGCCGATGAGCAGTACTTC. Translated: CASSTGTGGADEQYF.

The chain uses TRBV12-3 or TRBV12-4 and TRBJ2-5; no reliable D call. The V and J ends lost 8 bases and 2 bases respectively, with 6 bases between them. CDR3 size: 11 residues. The CDR3 nucleotides read TGTGCCAGCGGCAGTCAAGAGACCCAGTACTTC. Protein product: CASGSQETQYF.

This chain connects TRBV6-2 or TRBV6-3 to TRBJ1-2; D might be TRBD1 (6 bases). Trimming took 0 bases from V and 6 from J, leaving 17 bases between them. Germline CDR1 MNHEY, CDR2 SVGEGT. This CDR3 has 16 residues. The CDR3 here is CASSYSRSGDYNGYTF. In nucleotides, the CDR3 is TGTGCCAGCAGTTACTCGAGGTCAGGGGATTATAATGGCTACACCTTC.

The gene calls are TRBV5-4 and TRBJ1-2, with 7 bases lining up with TRBD1. CDR1 and CDR2 from the germline V gene are SGHNT and YYREEE (reference sequence). The CDR3 loop spans 14 amino acids. The V and J ends lost 0 bases and 4 bases, in that order; junction bases with no gene match: 3. CDR3 region: CASSLDRGVYGYTF. The CDR3 region has the DNA TGTGCCAGCAGCTTGGACAGGGGAGTCTATGGCTACACCTTC.

V and J are TRBV19 and TRBJ2-1; D remains unclear. The CDR3 contains 10 residues. Germline V gene sequence: CDR1 LNHDA, CDR2 SQIVND (reference sequence). The V and J ends lost 11 bases and 4 bases respectively, with 6 bases between them. CDR3 amino acids: CAVGYNEQFF. CDR3 DNA sequence: TGTGCCGTAGGGTACAATGAGCAGTTCTTC.

The gene calls are TRBV28 and TRBJ2-3, with TRBD2 identical over 7 bases. The CDR3 extends over 10 amino acids. V lost 9 bases to trimming and J lost 12 bases; unmatched junction nucleotides: 6. Per the germline V gene, CDR1 is MDHEN and CDR2 is SYDVKM. The CDR3 region has the DNA TGTGCCAGTAATAGCGGGCCCCAGTATTTT. Protein: CASNSGPQYF.

The chain employs TRBV3-1 (or the pseudogene TRBV3-2) and TRBJ1-5; D might be TRBD1 (5 bases). This CDR3 spans 16 amino acids. Germline lookup yields CDR1 LGHDT and CDR2 YNNKEL (reference sequence). V dropped 1 base and J dropped 3 bases, with 13 bases sitting between them. The CDR3 nucleotides are TGTGCCAGCAGCCAAGGAATGCTAGGGGACAATCAGCCCCAGCATTTT. It encodes CASSQGMLGDNQPQHF.

The chain employs TRBV3-1 (or the pseudogene TRBV3-2) and TRBJ1-2; TRBD1 might be the D (5 bases). This CDR3 region has 15 residues. Trimming stripped 1 base from V and 3 bases from J, with 12 bases between. Per germline, CDR1 LGHDT and CDR2 YNNKEL (reference sequence). The CDR3 nucleotides are TGTGCCAGCAGCCAAGGCTGGGGGATAGACTATGGCTACACCTTC. It is translated as CASSQGWGIDYGYTF.

The genes are TRBV28 and TRBJ1-4, with D possibly TRBD1 on 5 matching bases. The CDR3 totals 15 residues. Trimming removed 2 bases at V and 8 bases at J, with 15 bases between. Per the germline V gene, CDR1 is MDHEN and CDR2 is SYDVKM. The DNA for the CDR3 is TGTGCCAGCAGTTTAGTCCAGGGCGATCGGGAAAAACTGTTTTTT. Residues: CASSLVQGDREKLFF.

This clone was seen a single time. The rearrangement uses TRBV28 and TRBJ1-5; no firm D call. This CDR3 is built from 11 residues. V lost 4 bases and J lost 9, with 7 bases in between. Germline lookup yields CDR1 MDHEN and CDR2 SYDVKM. CDR3 amino acids: CASSYRGPQHF. CDR3 nucleotides: TGTGCCAGCAGTTATCGAGGGCCCCAGCATTTT.

The chain recombines TRBV6-5 with TRBJ1-1, with a possible D match to TRBD1 (5 bases). With 7 bases removed from V and 4 bases from J, the gap between germline ends came to 13 bases. CDR3 size: 13 residues. Per the germline V gene, CDR1 is MNHEY and CDR2 is SVGAGI. CDR3 loop: CASKDTSGTEAFF. The CDR3, as DNA: TGTGCCAGCAAGGACACATCGGGCACTGAAGCTTTCTTT.

This chain uses TRBV3-1 (or the pseudogene TRBV3-2) with TRBJ2-3, with TRBD1 identical over 7 bases. CDR3 length equals 16 residues. The trim removed 5 bases at V and 0 bases at J, leaving 8 bases unmatched. The V gene's germline CDR1 is LGHDT and CDR2 YNNKEL (reference sequence). The CDR3 nucleotides read TGTGCCAGCAGCTATTACAGGGGCCAGAGCACAGATACGCAGTATTTT. As protein: CASSYYRGQSTDTQYF.

The V and J genes are TRBV25-1 and TRBJ2-2; D might be TRBD1 or TRBD2, each matching 6 bases. There are 16 residues in the CDR3. CDR1 is MGHDK, CDR2 SYGVNS, per germline. Trimming cost V 2 bases and J 4 bases, with 14 bases left between them. CDR3 residues: CASSEPRGGPTGELFF. CDR3 sequence (DNA): TGTGCCAGCAGTGAACCCAGGGGAGGTCCCACCGGGGAGCTGTTTTTT.

The V call is TRBV5-1, the J call TRBJ1-1, with 12 bases aligning to TRBD1. Germline V gives CDR1 SGHRS, CDR2 YFSETQ. CDR3 size: 15 residues. The J segment lost 3 bases and the V segment lost 4 bases, leaving 4 bases of the junction unmatched. The CDR3 sequence: CASSPGQGADTEAFF. The CDR3 bases are TGCGCCAGCAGCCCGGGACAGGGGGCGGACACTGAAGCTTTCTTT.

This clone was found once. The rearrangement joins TRBV5-6 to TRBJ2-7; TRBD1 matches at 12 bases. Germline CDR1 SGHDT, CDR2 YYEEEE. The CDR3 extends over 15 amino acids. V dropped 2 bases and J dropped 7; count of bases not matched to a gene: 7. The CDR3 is CASSLAGQGAREQYF. The CDR3 DNA follows: TGTGCCAGCAGCTTAGCGGGACAGGGGGCGCGGGAGCAGTACTTC.

The V call is TRBV29-1, the J call TRBJ2-3, with D unclear. CDR1 and CDR2 from the germline V gene are SQVTM and ANQGSEA. Trimming removed 3 bases at V and 1 base at J, with 8 bases between. The length of the CDR3 is 13 residues. The CDR3 reads CSVDGGGTDTQYF. CDR3 DNA sequence: TGCAGCGTTGACGGTGGAGGCACAGATACGCAGTATTTT.

The V and J genes are TRBV11-2 and TRBJ1-2, with TRBD1 matching over 7 bases. Trimming took 6 bases from V and 8 from J; bases not matched to a gene: 9. The CDR3 is 13 amino acids. The germline CDR1 and CDR2 sequences are SGHAT and FQNNGV. The CDR3 here is CASSQSQGYGYTF. CDR3 DNA sequence: TGTGCCAGCAGTCAATCACAGGGGTACGGCTACACCTTC. Looking up the rest from reference TRBV11-2 and TRBJ1-2 gives the full variable domain: EAGVAQSPRYKIIEKRQSVAFWCNPISGHATLYWYQQILGQGPKLLIQFQNNGVVDDSQLPKDRFSAERLKGVDSTLKIQPAKLEDSAVYLCASSQSQGYGYTFGSGTRLTVV.

The chain recombines TRBV9 with TRBJ2-2; the D gene could be TRBD1 or TRBD2 (5 bases each). Per the germline V gene, CDR1 is SGDLS and CDR2 is YYNGEE. With 3 bases removed from V and 5 bases from J, the gap between germline ends came to 8 bases. The CDR3 covers 13 residues. The CDR3 region is CASSGGWTGELFF. CDR3 DNA: TGTGCCAGCAGCGGGGGGTGGACCGGGGAGCTGTTTTTT.